This note documents a single TCR beta chain sequence. Antigen specificity is unknown. TCRdb's table, derived via immunoSEQ multiplex PCR, lists solely in-frame clones and lacks some. In the table there are over 750,000 clones, 95% to 97% of which are singletons. Only CD45RO-negative cells positively selected for CCR7 counted as naive CD8 cells, so terminally differentiated effector memory CD45RA+ cells were excluded. Adults of Caucasian background living in Nashville, Tennessee made up all donors. These data come from a study of shared clonotypes between healthy human individuals. Trimming cost V 1 base and J 5 bases, with 2 bases left between them. The CDR3 is made up of 11 amino acids. Germline V gene lookup returns CDR1 LGHNA and CDR2 YSLEER. Study findings and constraints: Relative to memory subsets, naive subsets generally showed larger estimated richness. Only blood was sampled, and tissue TCR repertoires likely differ from blood ones.

The chain employs TRBV4-3 and TRBJ1-1; D is unresolved. The TCR comes from a man aged 25 to 40 in good health. The material sequenced was naive CD8+ T cells sorted from blood. For the CDR3, the DNA is TGCGCCAGCAGCCAAGGAACTGAAGCTTTCTTT. Encoded protein: CASSQGTEAFF.